The 30 T cell receptor beta chains in this list originate from one sample, sequenced in a study of shared clonotypes between healthy human individuals. Assay: immunoSEQ multiplex PCR; the TCRdb copy retains only in-frame clones and omits some. The sample has about 2.4 million clones; over 85% are singletons. The source material was naive CD4+ T cells from PBMCs. Subset of the sample: CD45RA+ positively selected. The source is a young man in good health. Some clones in this sample may be carry-over from other donors' samples.

This clone has just one count. V is TRBV5-6 and J is TRBJ1-4, with D hard to call. Trimming pared 0 bases from V and 3 bases from J, leaving 18 bases between. The germline V gene has CDR1 SGHDT and CDR2 YYEEEE. This CDR3 has 18 amino acids. In DNA form, the CDR3 reads TGTGCCAGCAGCTTGGCCGGGAGGAGGGTCGGGGCTAATGAAAAACTGTTTTTT. Translating gives CASSLAGRRVGANEKLFF.

The rearrangement uses TRBV18 and TRBJ1-1, with a possible D match to TRBD1 (5 bases). The V end was cut by 0 bases, the J end by 1 base, with 9 bases between. The germline V gene has CDR1 KGHSH and CDR2 LQKENI. The CDR3 runs to 15 residues. CDR3: CASSPPRTQNTEAFF. CDR3 sequence (DNA): TGTGCCAGCTCACCACCGAGGACACAGAACACTGAAGCTTTCTTT.

This clone has just one count. The chain recombines TRBV6-5 with TRBJ1-3; 7 positions match TRBD1. After removal of 6 bases from V and 3 bases from J, the junction contained 5 bases not matched to a gene. Germline V gene sequence: CDR1 MNHEY, CDR2 SVGAGI. The CDR3 has 14 residues. The CDR3 loop reads CASRNRGVGNTIYF. The CDR3 DNA reads as TGTGCCAGCAGAAACAGGGGTGTTGGAAACACCATATATTTT.

This chain joins TRBV27 and TRBJ1-1; D gene ambiguous. Germline V CDR1 and CDR2: MNHEY, SMNVEV (reference sequence). V lost 7 bases, J lost 0 bases, and 12 bases lay in between. CDR3 size: 14 residues. DNA of the CDR3: TGTGCCAGCACCCCAGACCGGATGAACACTGAAGCTTTCTTT. Protein: CASTPDRMNTEAFF.

This sequence joins TRBV5-5 and TRBJ2-1; the D is unclear. The ends were cut back, 0 bases at V and 4 bases at J, with 8 bases in the middle. Germline loops: CDR1 SGHKS, CDR2 YYEKEE (reference sequence). The CDR3 loop spans 14 amino acids. The CDR3 DNA sequence: TGTGCCAGCAGCTTGGACCCCCGGTACAATGAGCAGTTCTTC. Translated: CASSLDPRYNEQFF. Combining the CDR3 with reference TRBV5-5 and TRBJ2-1 gives the whole variable domain DAGVTQSPTHLIKTRGQQVTLRCSPISGHKSVSWYQQVLGQGPQFIFQYYEKEERGRGNFPDRFSARQFPNYSSELNVNALLLGDSALYLCASSLDPRYNEQFFGPGTRLTVL.

This chain uses TRBV6-7 with TRBJ1-1; 10 positions agree with TRBD1. TRBV6-7 is marked as an open reading frame, function uncertain. Losses at the gene ends were 6 bases for V and 10 bases for J; bases not matched to a gene: 11. The CDR3 is 14 residues long. The CDR3 sequence is CASSTDRGRVPAFF. In nucleotides, the CDR3 is TGTGCCAGCAGCACCGACAGGGGGCGAGTTCCAGCTTTCTTT.

The chain has TRBV14 and TRBJ2-1; no definite D call. V lost 0 bases and J 2 bases, leaving 5 bases between the germline ends. The germline V gene encodes CDR1 SGHDN and CDR2 FVKESK. The CDR3 spans 14 residues. The CDR3 region is CASSQDYAYNEQFF. The DNA for the CDR3 is TGTGCCAGCAGCCAAGATTACGCCTACAATGAGCAGTTCTTC.

Comment on this clone: Relative to the germline gene, one junction end is altered; a read error may explain this. Other nucleotide sequences from this sample produce the same CDR3. V usage is TRBV5-1 and J usage is TRBJ1-1; D is ambiguous. Germline CDR1 is SGHRS and CDR2 is YFSETQ. There are 14 residues in the CDR3. The CDR3 sequence: CASSLGAVNTEAFF. The CDR3 bases are TGCGCCAGCAGTTTGGGCGCGGTGAACACTGAAGCTTTCTTT.

The rearrangement joins TRBV18 to TRBJ2-2; perhaps TRBD2 as D (6 bases). In germline, CDR1 is KGHSH, CDR2 LQKENI. V was cut by 3 bases and J by 0 bases, with 14 bases left in between. This CDR3 has 17 amino acids. The CDR3 DNA reads as TGTGCCAGCTCACCGGTCGGGGCGGGACCGAACACCGGGGAGCTGTTTTTT. Protein product: CASSPVGAGPNTGELFF.

The chain joins TRBV27 to TRBJ1-4; D is undetermined. The length of the CDR3 is 14 residues. Germline-derived CDR1 and CDR2 are MNHEY and SMNVEV (reference sequence). Trimming stripped 4 bases from V and 8 bases from J, with 14 bases between. Written as DNA, the CDR3 is TGTGCCAGCAGTTCCTCCGGGCTCCGAGAAAAACTGTTTTTT. This sequence encodes CASSSSGLREKLFF. The variable domain in full, with the rest retrieved from reference TRBV27 and TRBJ1-4, is EAQVTQNPRYLITVTGKKLTVTCSQNMNHEYMSWYRQDPGLGLRQIYYSMNVEVTDKGDVPEGYKVSRKEKRNFPLILESPSPNQTSLYFCASSSSGLREKLFFGSGTQLSVL.

DNA of the CDR3: TGTGCCAGCAGTTGGGGGACGCGAGTCGATCAGCCCCAGCATTTT. Translation: CASSWGTRVDQPQHF. The chain has TRBV28 and TRBJ1-5; tentatively, D is TRBD1 (5 bases). Per the germline V gene, CDR1 is MDHEN and CDR2 is SYDVKM. The CDR3 has 15 amino acids. V was shortened by 4 bases and J by 5 bases, with 15 bases between the two germline ends.

This chain connects TRBV6-6 to TRBJ2-3; D possibly corresponds to TRBD2 (6 bases). The CDR3 contains 13 residues. The V gene lost 6 bases and the J gene lost 2 bases, with 9 bases spanning the gap. CDR1 and CDR2 from the germline V gene are MNHNY and SVGAGI (reference sequence). The CDR3 protein is CASRSSATDTQYF. DNA for the CDR3: TGTGCCAGCAGGTCTAGCGCCACAGATACGCAGTATTTT.

This chain joins TRBV9 and TRBJ2-5, with D unclear. Trimming stripped 0 bases from V and 0 bases from J, with 9 bases between. Germline values: CDR1 SGDLS, CDR2 YYNGEE. The CDR3 contains 15 residues. CDR3 bases: TGTGCCAGCAGCGTAGCTGACGCGTACCAAGAGACCCAGTACTTC. Translated, it gives CASSVADAYQETQYF.

V is TRBV28 and J is TRBJ2-7; possibly TRBD1 for D (6 bases). Germline CDR1 reads MDHEN; CDR2 reads SYDVKM. The CDR3 length is 14 residues. Trimming took off 3 bases at V and 2 bases at J, with 11 bases between the two ends. The CDR3 loop is CASSFPGQTYEQYF. The CDR3 DNA reads TGTGCCAGCAGTTTTCCGGGACAAACCTACGAGCAGTACTTC.

The chain carries TRBV4-2 and TRBJ2-3; 12 bases map to TRBD2. CDR1 and CDR2 (germline): LGHNA, YNFKEQ. V dropped 4 bases and J dropped 0; count of bases not matched to a gene: 8. There are 18 residues in the CDR3. The DNA for the CDR3 is TGTGCCAGCAGCCGACCGTCCGGGACTAGCGGGAGCACAGATACGCAGTATTTT. Residues: CASSRPSGTSGSTDTQYF.

A remark on this clone: This same CDR3 is encoded by further DNA sequences in the sample. J is TRBJ2-7 and V is TRBV5-1, with D perhaps given as TRBD1 or TRBD2 (5 bases each). Looked up from germline, CDR1 is SGHRS and CDR2 is YFSETQ. The V end was cut by 4 bases, the J end by 3 bases, with 11 bases between. The CDR3 is made up of 13 amino acids. The CDR3 reads CASSRDGDYEQYF. As DNA, the CDR3 is TGCGCCAGCAGCCGGGACGGAGACTACGAGCAGTACTTC.

This sequence joins TRBV10-1 and TRBJ2-3, with a tentative D call TRBD1 (6 bases). Germline lookup yields CDR1 WNHNN and CDR2 SYGVQD (reference sequence). V was pared by 5 bases and J by 1 base, with 10 bases between. This CDR3 comprises 14 residues. The DNA for the CDR3 is TGCGCCAGCAGTAGAGGACAGCGCACAGATACGCAGTATTTT. It is translated as CASSRGQRTDTQYF.

The V gene is TRBV28, the J gene TRBJ1-5; D is undetermined. Trimming stripped 6 bases from V and 8 bases from J, with 14 bases between. Germline CDR1 reads MDHEN; CDR2 reads SYDVKM. This CDR3 is built from 13 residues. The DNA for the CDR3 is TGTGCCAGCAGAATGATAGGGTCGGAGCCCCAGCATTTT. This translates into CASRMIGSEPQHF. The full variable domain, rest sourced from reference TRBV28 and TRBJ1-5, is DVKVTQSSRYLVKRTGEKVFLECVQDMDHENMFWYRQDPGLGLRLIYFSYDVKMKEKGDIPEGYSVSREKKERFSLILESASTNQTSMYLCASRMIGSEPQHFGDGTRLSIL.

In DNA form, the CDR3 reads TGTGCCAGCAGCGTAGCTCCGGCCTTAGCCGGGGAGCTGTTTTTT. Encoded protein: CASSVAPALAGELFF. The chain uses TRBV9 and TRBJ2-2; D unclear. The CDR3 has 15 residues. CDR1 and CDR2 from the germline V gene are SGDLS and YYNGEE. The V gene lost 0 bases and the J gene lost 6 bases, with 12 bases spanning the gap.

This chain links TRBV20-1 with TRBJ2-7, with D perhaps TRBD2 (6 bases). Per the germline V gene, CDR1 is DFQATT and CDR2 is SNEGSKA (reference sequence). The CDR3 spans 11 residues. V was trimmed by 1 base and J by 7 bases, leaving 8 bases between them. The CDR3 DNA follows: TGCAGTGCTAGAGCCCGGGGGGAGCAGTACTTC. The encoded protein is CSARARGEQYF.

A note on this clone: The same CDR3 also results from other DNA sequences found in this sample. The chain uses TRBV19 and TRBJ2-1, with 8 bases aligning to TRBD2. The CDR3 loop spans 14 amino acids. V was pared by 3 bases and J by 4 bases, with 2 bases of the junction left unmatched. Germline V lookup: CDR1 LNHDA, CDR2 SQIVND (reference sequence). CDR3 nucleotides: TGTGCCAGTAGTATTAGCGGGACATACAATGAGCAGTTCTTC. This codes for CASSISGTYNEQFF.

The V call is TRBV4-1, the J call TRBJ2-5; a possible D gene is TRBD2 (5 bases). Germline V gene sequence: CDR1 MGHRA, CDR2 YSYEKL. The CDR3 loop spans 16 amino acids. V was cut by 2 bases and J by 5 bases, with 18 bases left in between. The CDR3 spells CASSQRFYEGSETQYF. The CDR3 region has the DNA TGCGCCAGCAGCCAAAGGTTTTACGAGGGATCGGAGACCCAGTACTTC.

V and J are TRBV30 and TRBJ1-3; D call uncertain. CDR3 length: 13 amino acids. Trimming removed 4 bases from V and 3 bases from J, with 10 bases in between. CDR1 and CDR2 (germline): GTSNPN, SVGIG (reference sequence). CDR3 DNA sequence: TGTGCCTGGAATGAAGACCGTGGAAACACCATATATTTT. This codes for CAWNEDRGNTIYF.

The rearrangement joins TRBV7-6 to TRBJ1-5; TRBD1 is a possible D gene (6 bases). The CDR3 consists of 16 residues. Germline V gives CDR1 SGHVS, CDR2 FNYEAQ. The ends were cut back, 0 bases at V and 3 bases at J, with 12 bases in the middle. The CDR3 spells CASSLAPTGTNQPQHF. The CDR3 nucleotides read TGTGCCAGCAGCTTAGCCCCCACAGGGACCAATCAGCCCCAGCATTTT.

The chain uses TRBV15 and TRBJ2-2; 8 bases agree with TRBD2. V trimming: 6 bases; J trimming: 6 bases; junction bases outside the gene matches: 6. CDR1 and CDR2 (germline): LNHNV, YYDKDF (reference sequence). The CDR3 sequence is 14 residues long. The chain's CDR3 is CATSTSGGPGELFF. The DNA of the CDR3 is TGTGCCACCAGTACTAGCGGAGGGCCCGGGGAGCTGTTTTTT. Variable domain in full (rest from reference TRBV15 and TRBJ2-2): DAMVIQNPRYQVTQFGKPVTLSCSQTLNHNVMYWYQQKSSQAPKLLFHYYDKDFNNEADTPDNFQSRRPNTSFCFLDIRSPGLGDTAMYLCATSTSGGPGELFFGEGSRLTVL.

The chain joins TRBV7-3 to TRBJ2-2, with D possibly matching TRBD2 (7 bases). The CDR3 extends over 18 amino acids. V shed 3 bases and J shed 2 bases, with 19 bases lying between them. CDR1 is SGHTA and CDR2 is FQGTGA in the germline V gene. CDR3 residues: CASSLYSGTPVNTGELFF. The CDR3 DNA reads as TGTGCCAGCAGCTTGTACAGCGGGACACCAGTAAACACCGGGGAGCTGTTTTTT.

This sequence joins TRBV7-2 and TRBJ2-3, with a possible D match to TRBD2 (6 bases). CDR3 length: 15 amino acids. CDR1 is SGHTA, CDR2 FQGNSA, per germline. V was clipped by 5 bases and J by 2 bases, with 14 bases between them. The CDR3 reads CASSVVGGDTDTQYF. In DNA, the CDR3 is TGTGCCAGCAGCGTAGTGGGGGGAGACACAGATACGCAGTATTTT.

The chain combines TRBV29-1 with TRBJ1-1; 7 bases are shared with TRBD1. CDR1 SQVTM and CDR2 ANQGSEA come from the germline V gene. With V trimmed by 4 bases and J by 4 bases, 9 bases remained unmatched. This CDR3 contains 14 residues. In DNA, the CDR3 is TGCAGCGTTGCACAGGGGAGTTTGGGCACTGAAGCTTTCTTT. This codes for CSVAQGSLGTEAFF.

About this clone itself: With a much larger clone just one base away, this may be a read error. At the DNA level, this CDR3 is encoded by other sequences in the same sample as well. The chain joins TRBV5-1 to TRBJ1-5; no clear D. The CDR3 contains 13 residues. V lost 2 bases and J 0 bases, leaving 3 bases between the germline ends. Germline V gene data show CDR1 as SGHRS and CDR2 as YFSETQ. The CDR3 coding sequence is TGCGCCAGCAGCTTAGATAGCAATCAGCCCCAGCATTTT. Translating gives CASSLDSNQPQHF.

This rearrangement joins TRBV30 to TRBJ2-1; D is perhaps TRBD1 or TRBD2 (5 bases each). The ends were cut back, 2 bases at V and 10 bases at J, with 15 bases in the middle. The V gene's germline CDR1 is GTSNPN and CDR2 SVGIG (reference sequence). This CDR3 contains 13 residues. The CDR3 reads CAWSITGRGEQFF. In nucleotides, the CDR3 is TGTGCCTGGAGTATTACGGGGCGAGGAGAGCAGTTCTTC.